The 5 T cell receptor beta chains reported below all come from one sample, sequenced in a study of shared clonotypes between healthy human individuals. Method: immunoSEQ multiplex PCR; TCRdb's copy keeps in-frame clones and lacks some. The sample comprises some 2,000,000 clones, approximately 96% of which are singletons, and 0.1% to 0.15% rests with the top ten. The specimen was naive CD4+ T cells sorted from blood. Subset indicated: CD45RA+ positively selected. The source of these receptors is a man aged 18 to 29 in good health.

About this clone: The sample carries other DNA sequences with the same CDR3. This rearrangement joins TRBV18 to TRBJ2-7, with D tentatively TRBD1 (6 bases). CDR3 length: 13 amino acids. V lost 2 bases, J lost 3 bases, and 8 bases lay in between. Per germline, CDR1 KGHSH and CDR2 LQKENI. CDR3 coding DNA: TGTGCCAGCTCACCAAGCAGGGGCTACGAGCAGTACTTC. Its translation: CASSPSRGYEQYF.

This chain joins TRBV6-5 and TRBJ2-7; TRBD1 is a possible D gene (5 bases). The CDR3 runs 13 residues. The germline V and J ends were trimmed by 1 base and 6 bases, with 10 bases remaining between them. Germline V gives CDR1 MNHEY, CDR2 SVGAGI. Here the CDR3 DNA reads TGTGCCAGCAGTTACTGGGGCTTACGCGAGCAGTACTTC. It is translated as CASSYWGLREQYF.

The chain has TRBV7-2 and TRBJ2-7, with TRBD2 matching over 7 bases. Germline CDR1 reads SGHTA; CDR2 reads FQGNSA. The CDR3 has 15 residues. V lost 0 bases to trimming and J lost 0 bases; unmatched junction nucleotides: 2. CDR3 coding DNA: TGTGCCAGCAGCTTAGCGGGGACTACCTCCTACGAGCAGTACTTC. Amino acid sequence: CASSLAGTTSYEQYF.

The V call is TRBV2, the J call TRBJ1-1; weak D call: TRBD1 (6 bases). Germline CDR1 SNHLY, CDR2 FYNNEI. The CDR3 has 13 residues. Between the trimmed V and J ends, which lost 11 bases and 1 base, there was a span of 14 bases. CDR3 loop: CAGDRDTNTEAFF. CDR3 nucleotide sequence: TGTGCCGGAGACCGGGACACGAACACTGAAGCTTTCTTT.

V usage is TRBV7-9 and J usage is TRBJ1-1; tentatively, D is TRBD1 (5 bases). Trimming pared 5 bases from V and 1 base from J, leaving 17 bases between. Germline V lookup: CDR1 SEHNR, CDR2 FQNEAQ (reference sequence). The CDR3 contains 16 residues. The CDR3 sequence is CASSPRSAGTNTEAFF. The CDR3 DNA reads TGTGCCAGCAGCCCGAGGTCGGCAGGGACGAACACTGAAGCTTTCTTT.